The source of this T cell receptor beta chain is a study of blood T cells in healthy people across ages. A J-beta primer mix and a sample-barcoded 5' primer were used in a second PCR of about 7 to 12 cycles. TCRdb reprocessed the 5' RACE reads with MiXCR, giving one entry per CDR3 protein. The sample comprises 1.5 million or so distinct CDR3 sequences, 42% of which are singletons, and about 4.1% rests with the top ten. The CDR3 is made up of 15 amino acids. Germline V gene data show CDR1 as SQVTM and CDR2 as ANQGSEA. The V gene end was trimmed by 2 bases and the J gene end by 6 bases; junction bases not matched to a gene: 8.

The chain employs TRBV29-1 and TRBJ2-1, with 9 bases fitting TRBD1. The receptor was derived from a woman aged 18-29 years in good health. The sample comprised blood. The DNA of the CDR3 is TGCAGCGTTGAACGAGGGACAGGGTCAATCAATGAGCAGTTCTTC. Its protein is CSVERGTGSINEQFF.